This TCR beta chain was identified during a study of shared clonotypes between healthy human individuals. Study-level results: An anticipated effect of sequencing depth on clonotype sharing among donors was recognized.

Each donor was a Caucasian adult residing in Nashville, Tennessee. The quantity of DNA used in unsorted PBMC replicate PCRs was approximately 300 ng, corresponding to tens of thousands of T cell genomes. Sequenced by immunoSEQ multiplex PCR; TCRdb stores in-frame clones only, minus some. Of more than 450,000 clones listed, more than 65% are singletons. To note about this clone: The antigen is not known.

V lost 3 bases, J lost 5 bases, and 13 bases lay in between. The CDR3 runs to 14 residues. CDR1 is GTSNPN, CDR2 SVGIG, per germline (reference sequence). The chain recombines TRBV30 with TRBJ1-4, with no clear D. The specimen sequenced was PBMCs. The receptor comes from a woman aged 40 to 55 in good health. Some clones in this sample may be carry-over from other donors' samples. The CDR3 DNA reads TGTGCCTGGAGGCTTCCCTTAGAAAATGAAAAACTGTTTTTT. Encoded protein: CAWRLPLENEKLFF.